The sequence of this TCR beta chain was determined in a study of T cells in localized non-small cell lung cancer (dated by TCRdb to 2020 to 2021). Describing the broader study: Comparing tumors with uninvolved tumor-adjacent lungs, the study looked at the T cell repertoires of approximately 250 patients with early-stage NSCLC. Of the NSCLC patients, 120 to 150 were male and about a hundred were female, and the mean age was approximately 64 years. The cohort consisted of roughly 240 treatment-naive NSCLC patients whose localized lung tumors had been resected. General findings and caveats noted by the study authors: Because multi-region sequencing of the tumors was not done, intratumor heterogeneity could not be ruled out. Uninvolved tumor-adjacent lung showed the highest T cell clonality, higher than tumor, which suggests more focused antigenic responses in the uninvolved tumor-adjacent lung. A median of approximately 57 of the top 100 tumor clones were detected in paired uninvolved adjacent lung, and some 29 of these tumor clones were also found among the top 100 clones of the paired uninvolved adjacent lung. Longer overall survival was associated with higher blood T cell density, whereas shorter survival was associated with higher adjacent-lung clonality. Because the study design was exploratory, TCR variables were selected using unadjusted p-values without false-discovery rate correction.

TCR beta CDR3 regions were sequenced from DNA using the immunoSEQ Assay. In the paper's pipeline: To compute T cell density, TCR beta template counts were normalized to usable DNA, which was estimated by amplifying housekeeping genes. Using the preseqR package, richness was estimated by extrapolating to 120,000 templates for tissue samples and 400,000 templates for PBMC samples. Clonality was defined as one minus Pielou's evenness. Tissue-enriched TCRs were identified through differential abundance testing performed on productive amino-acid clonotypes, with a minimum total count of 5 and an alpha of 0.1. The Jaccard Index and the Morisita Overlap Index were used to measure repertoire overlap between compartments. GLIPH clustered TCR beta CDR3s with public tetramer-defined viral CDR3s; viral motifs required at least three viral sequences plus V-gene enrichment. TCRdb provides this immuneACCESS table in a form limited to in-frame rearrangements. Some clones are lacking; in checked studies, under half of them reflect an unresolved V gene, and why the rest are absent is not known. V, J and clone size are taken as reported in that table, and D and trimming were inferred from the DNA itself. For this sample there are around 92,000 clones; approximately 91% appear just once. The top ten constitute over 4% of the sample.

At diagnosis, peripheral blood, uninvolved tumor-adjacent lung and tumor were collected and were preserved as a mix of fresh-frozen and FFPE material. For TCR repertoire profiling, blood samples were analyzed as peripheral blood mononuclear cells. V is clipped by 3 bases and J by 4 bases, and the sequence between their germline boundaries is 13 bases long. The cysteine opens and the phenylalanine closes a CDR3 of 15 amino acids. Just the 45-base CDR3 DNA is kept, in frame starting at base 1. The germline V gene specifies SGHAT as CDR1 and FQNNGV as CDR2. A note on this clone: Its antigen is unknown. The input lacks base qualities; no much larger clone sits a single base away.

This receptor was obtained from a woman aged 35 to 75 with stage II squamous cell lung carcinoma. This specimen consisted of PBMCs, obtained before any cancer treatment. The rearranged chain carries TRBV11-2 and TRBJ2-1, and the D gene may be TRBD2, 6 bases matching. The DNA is TGTGCCAGCAGCTTGACCGGGGACTTTTACAATGAGCAGTTCTTC. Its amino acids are CASSLTGDFYNEQFF.